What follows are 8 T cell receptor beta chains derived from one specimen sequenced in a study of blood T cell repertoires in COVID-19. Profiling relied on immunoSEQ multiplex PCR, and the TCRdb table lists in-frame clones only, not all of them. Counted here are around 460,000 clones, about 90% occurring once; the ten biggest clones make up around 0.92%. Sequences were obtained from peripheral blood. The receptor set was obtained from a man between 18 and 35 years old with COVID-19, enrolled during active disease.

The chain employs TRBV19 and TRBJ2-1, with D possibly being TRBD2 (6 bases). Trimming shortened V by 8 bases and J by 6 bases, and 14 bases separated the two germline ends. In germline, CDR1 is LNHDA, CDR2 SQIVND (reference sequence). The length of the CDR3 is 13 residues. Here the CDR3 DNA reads TGTGCCAGTGGAACACACGGGGGCAATGAGCAGTTCTTC. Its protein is CASGTHGGNEQFF.

CDR3 amino acids: CSVQRWQGANEQFF. CDR3 nucleotide sequence: TGCAGCGTCCAAAGATGGCAGGGGGCCAATGAGCAGTTCTTC. The genes are TRBV29-1 and TRBJ2-1, with 8 bases matching TRBD1. From germline, CDR1 is SQVTM and CDR2 ANQGSEA. V trimming: 6 bases; J trimming: 6 bases; junction bases outside the gene matches: 10. The CDR3 has 14 residues.

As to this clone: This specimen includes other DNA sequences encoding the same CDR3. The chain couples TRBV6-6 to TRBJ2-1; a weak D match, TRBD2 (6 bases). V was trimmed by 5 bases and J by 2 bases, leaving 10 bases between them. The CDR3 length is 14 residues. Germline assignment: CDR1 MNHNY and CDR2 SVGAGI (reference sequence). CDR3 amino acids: CASSPGGTYNEQFF. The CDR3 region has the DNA TGTGCCAGCAGTCCCGGGGGAACCTACAATGAGCAGTTCTTC.

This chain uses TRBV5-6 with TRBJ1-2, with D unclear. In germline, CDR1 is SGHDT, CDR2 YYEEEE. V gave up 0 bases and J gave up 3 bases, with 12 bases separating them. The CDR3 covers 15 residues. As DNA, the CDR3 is TGTGCCAGCAGCTTGGGAGACGGACTGTACTATGGCTACACCTTC. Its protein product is CASSLGDGLYYGYTF.

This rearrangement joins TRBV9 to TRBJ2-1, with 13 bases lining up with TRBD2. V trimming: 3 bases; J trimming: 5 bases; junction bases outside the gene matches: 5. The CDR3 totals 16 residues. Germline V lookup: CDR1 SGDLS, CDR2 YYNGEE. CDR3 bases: TGTGCCAGCAGCGGAACACTAGCGGGAGGGGACAATGAGCAGTTCTTC. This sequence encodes CASSGTLAGGDNEQFF.

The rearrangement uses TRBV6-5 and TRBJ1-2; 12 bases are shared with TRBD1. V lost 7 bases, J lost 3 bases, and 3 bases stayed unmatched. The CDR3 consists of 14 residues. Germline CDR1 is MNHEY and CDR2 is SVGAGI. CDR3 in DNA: TGTGCCAGCACAGGGACAGGGGGCCACTATGGCTACACCTTC. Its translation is CASTGTGGHYGYTF.

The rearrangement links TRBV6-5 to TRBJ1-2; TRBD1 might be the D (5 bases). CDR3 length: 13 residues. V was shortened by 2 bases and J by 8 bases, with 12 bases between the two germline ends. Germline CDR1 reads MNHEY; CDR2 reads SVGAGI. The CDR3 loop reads CASSYGQGRGYTF. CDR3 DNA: TGTGCCAGCAGTTACGGGCAGGGTAGGGGCTACACCTTC.

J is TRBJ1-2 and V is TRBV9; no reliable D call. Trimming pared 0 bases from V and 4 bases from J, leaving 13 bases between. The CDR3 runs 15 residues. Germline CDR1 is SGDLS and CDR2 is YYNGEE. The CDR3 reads CASSVAWHTSYGYTF. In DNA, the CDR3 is TGTGCCAGCAGCGTAGCTTGGCACACAAGCTATGGCTACACCTTC.